Described below is a single T cell receptor (beta chain) sequence and its context. Its antigen is not identified. The authors amplified TCR beta CDR3 regions from RNA transcripts. First-round RT-PCR relied on HTBI primers, and a second-round multiplex PCR came next. TCRdb analysed the multiplex PCR reads with MiXCR anew, one entry per CDR3 protein. The sample shows around 670,000 distinct CDR3 sequences, approximately 40% of them seen only once. The CDR3 runs 18 residues. V lost 6 bases and J lost 4, with 30 bases in between. Germline V CDR1 and CDR2: DFQATT, SNEGSKA (reference sequence). The sample comes from a study of Graves' ophthalmopathy and Graves' hyperthyroidism. As for the study in general: Researchers obtained peripheral blood at initial diagnosis, before any treatment had begun. Findings of the study overall: The authors also found most expanded thyroid clonotypes above 0.001 frequency in blood.

The sequenced sample was peripheral blood. The clonotype was recovered from an adult man with Graves' ophthalmopathy. The chain carries TRBV20-1 and TRBJ2-5, with D perhaps given as TRBD1 or TRBD2 (8 bases each). CDR3 protein: CSATGQGAIAGGAETQYF. For the CDR3, the DNA is TGCAGTGCGACGGGTCAGGGGGCGATTGCGGGAGGTGCAGAGACCCAGTACTTC.